Sequencing of this T cell receptor (beta chain) was carried out in a study of early T cells in non-severe SARS-CoV-2 infection. Study-level information: The input, bulk RNA from unsorted whole blood, was sequenced, and chains were unpaired.

Points from the study as a whole: Sequences matched to VDJdb favored anti-spike CD8 responses, while private and CD4 specificities were missed.

As regards this clonotype: What it binds is not known.

Individually, cDNA molecules had unique molecular identifiers attached to them. TCRdb used MiXCR to reprocess the 5' RACE reads, holding one entry per CDR3 protein. The sample yields nearly 45,000 distinct CDR3 sequences, about a tenth seen once. This CDR3 comprises 13 residues. The V gene's germline CDR1 is SQVTM and CDR2 ANQGSEA. V lost 4 bases and J lost 1, with 11 bases in between. The chain carries TRBV29-1 and TRBJ2-7, with D uncertain. The source material was whole blood. The sequence was collected from an adult who was a healthcare worker with PCR-confirmed SARS-CoV-2 infection or an uninfected control (not recorded which). The CDR3 DNA reads TGCAGCGTTGCATCCAGCCTTTCCTACGAGCAGTACTTC. This encodes CSVASSLSYEQYF.